The clone carrying this T cell receptor (beta chain) was counted at least ten times. This sample stems from a study of neurological immune-mediated disorders. Every sequencing run generated in excess of 160 million TCR-beta sequences. These sequences covered 15-18 subjects. TCRdb itself ran the 5' RACE reads through MiXCR, one entry per CDR3 protein. Of 45,000 to 60,000 distinct CDR3 sequences detected, roughly 13% appear once; the ten largest clones hold around 10%. The time point was: longitudinal time-point 3. Germline CDR1 SGHRS, CDR2 YFSETQ. This CDR3 spans 12 amino acids. J gave up 5 bases and V 4 bases, and 2 bases lay outside the gene matches.

This receptor was identified in a male donor with HTLV-1-associated myelopathy (HAM/TSP). Source material: PBMCs. V is TRBV5-1 and J is TRBJ2-5; 7 nucleotides match TRBD1. Written as DNA, the CDR3 is TGCGCCAGCAGCAGGGGGCTGGAGACCCAGTACTTC. Its protein product is CASSRGLETQYF.